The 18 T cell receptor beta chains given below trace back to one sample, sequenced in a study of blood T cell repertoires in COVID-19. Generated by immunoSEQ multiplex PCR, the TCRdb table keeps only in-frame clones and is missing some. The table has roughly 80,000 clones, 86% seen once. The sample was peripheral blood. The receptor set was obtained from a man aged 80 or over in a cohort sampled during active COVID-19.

The DNA for the CDR3 is TGTGCCAGCAGGGAACTCAGGGGCCCGAACACTGAAGCTTTCTTT. This gives the protein CASRELRGPNTEAFF. The V call is TRBV5-8, the J call TRBJ1-1; TRBD1 is a possible D gene (6 bases). V gave up 5 bases and J gave up 1 base, with 15 bases separating them. This CDR3 contains 15 residues. From germline, CDR1 is SGHTS and CDR2 YDEGEE.

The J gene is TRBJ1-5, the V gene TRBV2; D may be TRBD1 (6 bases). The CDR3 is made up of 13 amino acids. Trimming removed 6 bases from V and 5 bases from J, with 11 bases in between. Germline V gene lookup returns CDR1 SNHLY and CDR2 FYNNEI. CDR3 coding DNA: TGTGCCAGCAGGCCCAACAGGGATCAGCCCCAGCATTTT. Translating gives CASRPNRDQPQHF.

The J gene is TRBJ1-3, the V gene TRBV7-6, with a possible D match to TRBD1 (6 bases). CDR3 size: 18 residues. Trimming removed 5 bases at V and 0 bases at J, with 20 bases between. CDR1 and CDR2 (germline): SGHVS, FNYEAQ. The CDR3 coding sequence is TGTGCCAGCAGCGACCAACCCCCACAGGGTAGCTCTGGAAACACCATATATTTT. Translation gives CASSDQPPQGSSGNTIYF. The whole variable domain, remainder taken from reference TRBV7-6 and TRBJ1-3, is GAGVSQSPRYKVTKRGQDVALRCDPISGHVSLYWYRQALGQGPEFLTYFNYEAQQDKSGLPNDRFSAERPEGSISTLTIQRTEQRDSAMYRCASSDQPPQGSSGNTIYFGEGSWLTVV.

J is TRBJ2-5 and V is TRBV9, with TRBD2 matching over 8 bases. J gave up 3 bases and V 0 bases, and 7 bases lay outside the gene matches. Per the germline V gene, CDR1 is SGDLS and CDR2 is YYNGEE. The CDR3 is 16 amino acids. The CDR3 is CASSVEAGVLEETQYF. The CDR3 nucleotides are TGTGCCAGCAGCGTAGAAGCGGGGGTTCTCGAAGAGACCCAGTACTTC.

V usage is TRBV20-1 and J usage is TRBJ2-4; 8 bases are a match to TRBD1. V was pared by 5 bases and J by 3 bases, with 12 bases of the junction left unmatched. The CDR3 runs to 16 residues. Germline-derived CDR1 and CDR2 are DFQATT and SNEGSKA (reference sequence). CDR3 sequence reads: CSAGDRGRFDKNIQYF. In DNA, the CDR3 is TGCAGTGCTGGTGACAGGGGTCGGTTCGACAAAAACATTCAGTACTTC.

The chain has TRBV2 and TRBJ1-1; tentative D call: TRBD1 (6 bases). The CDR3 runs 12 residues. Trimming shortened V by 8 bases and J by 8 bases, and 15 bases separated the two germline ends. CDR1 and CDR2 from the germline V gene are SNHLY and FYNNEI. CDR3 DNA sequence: TGTGCCAGCGACATAGGGGGATTGGAAGCTTTCTTT. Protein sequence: CASDIGGLEAFF.

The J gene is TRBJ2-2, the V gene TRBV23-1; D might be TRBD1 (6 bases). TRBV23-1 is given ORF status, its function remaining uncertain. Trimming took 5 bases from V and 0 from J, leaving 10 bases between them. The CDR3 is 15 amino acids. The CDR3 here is CASSEQGSNTGELFF. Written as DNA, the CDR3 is TGCGCCAGCAGTGAACAGGGTTCGAACACCGGGGAGCTGTTTTTT.

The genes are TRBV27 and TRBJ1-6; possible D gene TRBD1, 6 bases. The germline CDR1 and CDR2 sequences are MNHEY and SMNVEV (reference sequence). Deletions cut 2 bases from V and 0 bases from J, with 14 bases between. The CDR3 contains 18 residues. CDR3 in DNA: TGTGCCAGCAGTTTACGGGGACATCCGAGCTCCTATAATTCACCCCTCCACTTT. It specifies CASSLRGHPSSYNSPLHF.

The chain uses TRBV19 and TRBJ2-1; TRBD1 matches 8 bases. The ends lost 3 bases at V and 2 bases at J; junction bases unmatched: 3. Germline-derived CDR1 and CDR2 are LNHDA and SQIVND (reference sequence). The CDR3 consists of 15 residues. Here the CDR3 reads CASSMNRGTYNEQFF. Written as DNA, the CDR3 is TGTGCCAGTAGTATGAACAGGGGGACCTACAATGAGCAGTTCTTC.

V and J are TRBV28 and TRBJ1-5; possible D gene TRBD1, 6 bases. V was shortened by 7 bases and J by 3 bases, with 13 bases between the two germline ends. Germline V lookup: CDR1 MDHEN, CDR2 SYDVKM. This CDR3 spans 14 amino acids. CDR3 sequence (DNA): TGTGCCAGCATGACAGGATCCCTCAATCAGCCCCAGCATTTT. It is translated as CASMTGSLNQPQHF. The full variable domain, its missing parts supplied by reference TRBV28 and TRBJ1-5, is DVKVTQSSRYLVKRTGEKVFLECVQDMDHENMFWYRQDPGLGLRLIYFSYDVKMKEKGDIPEGYSVSREKKERFSLILESASTNQTSMYLCASMTGSLNQPQHFGDGTRLSIL.

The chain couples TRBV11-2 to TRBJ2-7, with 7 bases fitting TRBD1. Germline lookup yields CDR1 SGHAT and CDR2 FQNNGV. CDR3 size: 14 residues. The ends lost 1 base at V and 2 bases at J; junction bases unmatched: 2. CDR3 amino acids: CASSLGTGAYEQYV. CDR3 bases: TGTGCCAGCAGCTTAGGTACAGGGGCCTACGAGCAGTACGTC.

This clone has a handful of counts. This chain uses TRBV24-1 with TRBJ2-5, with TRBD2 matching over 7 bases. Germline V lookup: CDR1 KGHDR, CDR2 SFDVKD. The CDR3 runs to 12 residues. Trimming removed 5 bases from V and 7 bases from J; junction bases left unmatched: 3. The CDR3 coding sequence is TGTGCCACCAGTGTAAGGGAGGGGACCCAGTACTTC. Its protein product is CATSVREGTQYF.

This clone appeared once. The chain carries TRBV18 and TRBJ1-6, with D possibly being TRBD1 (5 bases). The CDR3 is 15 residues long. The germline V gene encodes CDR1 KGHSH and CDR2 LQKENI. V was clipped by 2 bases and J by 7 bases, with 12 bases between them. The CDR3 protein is CASSPVRGGNSPLHF. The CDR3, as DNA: TGTGCCAGCTCACCAGTAAGGGGTGGAAATTCACCCCTCCACTTT.

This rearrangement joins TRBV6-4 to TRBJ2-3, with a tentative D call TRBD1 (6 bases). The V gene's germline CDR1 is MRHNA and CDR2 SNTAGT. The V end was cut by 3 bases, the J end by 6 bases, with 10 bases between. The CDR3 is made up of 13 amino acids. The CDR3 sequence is CASSEGAGDTQYF. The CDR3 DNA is TGTGCCAGCAGTGAGGGGGCTGGGGATACGCAGTATTTT.

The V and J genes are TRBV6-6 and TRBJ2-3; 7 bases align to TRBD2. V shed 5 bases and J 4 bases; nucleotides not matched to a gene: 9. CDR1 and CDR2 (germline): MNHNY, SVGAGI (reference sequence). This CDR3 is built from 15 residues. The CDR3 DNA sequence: TGTGCCAGCAGTAACGGACGGGGGGTGGCAGATACGCAGTATTTT. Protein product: CASSNGRGVADTQYF.

CDR3 protein: CASSQETSGETQYF. Written as DNA, the CDR3 is TGTGCCAGCAGCCAGGAAACTAGCGGCGAGACCCAGTACTTC. The chain uses TRBV3-1 (or the pseudogene TRBV3-2) and TRBJ2-5, with 8 bases aligning to TRBD2. In germline, CDR1 is LGHDT, CDR2 YNNKEL (reference sequence). The CDR3 is made up of 14 amino acids. The J segment lost 5 bases and the V segment lost 3 bases, leaving 5 bases of the junction unmatched.

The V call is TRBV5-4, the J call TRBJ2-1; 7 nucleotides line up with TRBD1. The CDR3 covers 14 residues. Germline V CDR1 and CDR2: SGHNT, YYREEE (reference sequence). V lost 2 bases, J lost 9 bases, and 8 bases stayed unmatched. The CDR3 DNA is TGTGCCAGCAGCTTCCGGACAGGCTCGGGTGAGCAGTTCTTC. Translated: CASSFRTGSGEQFF.

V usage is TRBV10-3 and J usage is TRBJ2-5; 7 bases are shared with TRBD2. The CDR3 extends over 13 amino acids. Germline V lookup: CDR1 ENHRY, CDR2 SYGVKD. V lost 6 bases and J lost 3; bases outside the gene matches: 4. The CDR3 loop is CAIRASGEETQYF. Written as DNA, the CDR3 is TGTGCCATCAGGGCTAGCGGAGAAGAGACCCAGTACTTC.